This T cell receptor (beta chain) is drawn from a study of T cell clonality in common variable immunodeficiency (dated by TCRdb to between 2014 and 2017). What the authors observed across the whole study: According to the authors, figuring out what caused the increased clonality in CVID would require sequencing the repertoires of T cell subpopulations. CVID TCRbeta sequences reportedly showed fewer deletions and N-nucleotide insertions and lacked highly modified clones with 13 or more V deletions. Correlations of repertoire features with clinical complications were constrained by heterogeneity among patients within the CVID cohort. Even though DNA input was the same, control samples had an average of about 89,000 unique sequences each, compared with about 30,000 in CVID samples. TCRbeta clonality was higher in CVID subjects than in healthy controls (t-test p = 0.018), and the increase was most characteristic of about a third of subjects. CVID subjects shared fewer TCRbeta clones with each other than healthy controls did (p < 0.0001).

As encoded in the germline V gene, CDR1 is SGHTA while CDR2 is FQGNSA. The CDR3 runs 14 amino acids, cysteine and phenylalanine included. The 33 bases shown cover part of the CDR3, and their frame starts at base 1. V loses 5 bases, J loses 2 bases, and the germline ends lie 13 bases apart. This clone has at least ten counts. The antigen it recognizes is unknown. The CDR3 goes on 3 residues after the read ends, and that part is filled in from the germline J gene. Both CVID patients and healthy controls were predominantly of Caucasian heritage. Heparinized peripheral whole blood samples of about 4.5 to 8 ml were collected from each donor. Genomic DNA from adults with common variable immune deficiency (CVID) and from healthy adult controls was the source for sequencing TCRbeta CDR3 repertoires. The control group was made up of approximately 22 healthy adult volunteers (about ten male and approximately twelve female) whose ages ranged from about 20 to 66 years, with a mean age of approximately 34. To isolate peripheral blood mononuclear cells, diluted blood was subjected to density centrifugation over Hypaque 1077 or Ficoll-Paque. Genomic DNA was obtained from unsorted mononuclear cells using either Qiagen column purification or a centrifugation-based method.

CVID samples and control samples contributed equivalent amounts of genomic DNA as sequencing input. For every sample, a 60 bp segment covering the rearranged TCRbeta CDR3 region was amplified and then sequenced. The immunoSEQ assay, a bias-corrected multiplex PCR combined with high-throughput sequencing, was used to amplify TCRbeta. The paper's data handling went like this. Each unique nucleotide sequence was treated as a clone and annotated with V, D and J genes, copy number and frequency. Sequences were labeled productive if in frame, and non-productive if out of frame or containing stop codons. Clonality was calculated from Shannon's entropy as previously described. Mean CDR3 Kyte-Doolittle hydropathy was derived from the predicted amino acid sequences of productive clones. Scaled V gene usage was hierarchically clustered using Manhattan distance and complete linkage with the R hclust function. Sharing of clones by CDR3 amino acid sequence was evaluated through resampling of 12 repertoires per group over 100 rounds. Repertoires were searched for approximately 70 published EBV-specific and some 240 published CMV-specific TCRbeta sequences. Analysis left out two CVID samples that produced under 10,000 sequences, so about 41 CVID repertoires remained. TCRdb stores this immuneACCESS table with in-frame sequences only. Part of the clones is absent; in the studies checked, under half of the shortfall reflects unresolved V genes, and no reason is known for the rest. The V and J calls and clone size come from that table; D and trimming were worked out from the DNA. For this sample, some 54,000 clones appear and none is a singleton. Together, the top ten hold approximately 2% of the sample.

Rearrangement joined TRBV7-2 to TRBJ2-7; a weak D assignment points to TRBD1 (6 bases agree). The sequenced material came from peripheral blood mononuclear cells. The receptor was derived from a person aged 18 to 69 in good health. The CDR3 in this case is CASSPRGLTYEQYF. The covered CDR3 bases are TGTGCCAGCAGCCCCAGGGGCCTTACCTACGAG.